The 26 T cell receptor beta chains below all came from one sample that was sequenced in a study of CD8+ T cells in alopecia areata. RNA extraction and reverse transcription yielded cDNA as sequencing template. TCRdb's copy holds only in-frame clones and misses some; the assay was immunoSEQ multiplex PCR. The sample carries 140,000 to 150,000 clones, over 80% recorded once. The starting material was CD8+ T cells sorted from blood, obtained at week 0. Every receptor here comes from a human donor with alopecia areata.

The CDR3 sequence: CASSGGVEINGYTF. The DNA of the CDR3 is TGTGCCAGCAGTGGCGGGGTCGAAATAAATGGCTACACCTTC. The J gene is TRBJ1-2, the V gene TRBV6-1; no firm D call. The V end lost 4 bases, the J end lost 6 bases, and 15 bases lay between the germline ends. This CDR3 has 14 amino acids. Germline V gives CDR1 MNHNS, CDR2 SASEGT.

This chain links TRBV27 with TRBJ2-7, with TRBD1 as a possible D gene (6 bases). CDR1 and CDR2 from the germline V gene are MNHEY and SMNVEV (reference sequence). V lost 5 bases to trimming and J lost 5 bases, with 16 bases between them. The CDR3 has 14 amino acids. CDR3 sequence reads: CASSPRGRGNEQYF. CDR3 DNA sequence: TGTGCCAGCAGTCCTCGGGGCAGGGGCAACGAGCAGTACTTC.

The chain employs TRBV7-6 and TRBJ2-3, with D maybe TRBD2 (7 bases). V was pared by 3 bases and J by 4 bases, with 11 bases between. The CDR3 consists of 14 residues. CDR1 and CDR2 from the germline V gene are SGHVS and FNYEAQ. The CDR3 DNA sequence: TGTGCCAGCAGCTTGACGGGGGGCGCAGATACGCAGTATTTT. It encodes CASSLTGGADTQYF.

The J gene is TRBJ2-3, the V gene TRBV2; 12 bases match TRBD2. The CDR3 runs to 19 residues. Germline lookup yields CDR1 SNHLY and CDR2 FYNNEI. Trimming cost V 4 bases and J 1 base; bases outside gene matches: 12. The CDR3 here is CASSVATGTSGWRTDTQYF. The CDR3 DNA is TGTGCCAGCAGTGTGGCGACGGGGACTAGCGGGTGGCGCACAGATACGCAGTATTTT.

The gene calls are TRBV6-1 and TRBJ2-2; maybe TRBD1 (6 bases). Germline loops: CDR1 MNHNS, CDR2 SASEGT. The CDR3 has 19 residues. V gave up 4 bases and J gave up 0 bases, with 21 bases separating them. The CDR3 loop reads CASSAHRDHPTPNTGELFF. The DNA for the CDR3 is TGTGCCAGCAGTGCCCACAGGGATCACCCCACCCCGAACACCGGGGAGCTGTTTTTT.

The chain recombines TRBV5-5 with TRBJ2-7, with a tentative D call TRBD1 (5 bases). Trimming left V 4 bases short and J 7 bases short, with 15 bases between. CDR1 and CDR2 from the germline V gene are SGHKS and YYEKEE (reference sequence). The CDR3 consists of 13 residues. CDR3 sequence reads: CASSEDPGFEQYF. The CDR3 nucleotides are TGTGCCAGCAGCGAGGATCCAGGGTTTGAGCAGTACTTC.

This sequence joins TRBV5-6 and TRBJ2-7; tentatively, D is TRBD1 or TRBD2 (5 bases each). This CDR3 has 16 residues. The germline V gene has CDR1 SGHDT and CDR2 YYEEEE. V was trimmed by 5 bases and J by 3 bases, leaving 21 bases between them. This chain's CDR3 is CASSSGPQGDIYEQYF. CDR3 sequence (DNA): TGTGCCAGCAGTTCCGGACCCCAGGGAGATATCTACGAGCAGTACTTC.

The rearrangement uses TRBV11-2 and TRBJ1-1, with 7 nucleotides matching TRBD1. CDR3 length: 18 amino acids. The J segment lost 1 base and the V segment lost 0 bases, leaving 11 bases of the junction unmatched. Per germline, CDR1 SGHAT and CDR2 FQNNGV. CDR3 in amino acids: CASSLDVWDSRKNTEAFF. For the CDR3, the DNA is TGTGCCAGCAGCTTAGACGTCTGGGACAGTAGAAAGAACACTGAAGCTTTCTTT.

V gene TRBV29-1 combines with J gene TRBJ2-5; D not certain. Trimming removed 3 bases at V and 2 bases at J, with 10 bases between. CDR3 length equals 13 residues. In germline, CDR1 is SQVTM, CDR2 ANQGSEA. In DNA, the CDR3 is TGCAGCGTTGAGCGGTGGGATCAAGAGACCCAGTACTTC. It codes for CSVERWDQETQYF.

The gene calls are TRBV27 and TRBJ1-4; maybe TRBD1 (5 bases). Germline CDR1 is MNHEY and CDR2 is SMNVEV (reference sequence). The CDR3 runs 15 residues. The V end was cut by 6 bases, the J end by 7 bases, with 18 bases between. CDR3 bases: TGTGCCAGCAGCCCACGGGGCCGCCCGTTTGAAAAACTGTTTTTT. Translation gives CASSPRGRPFEKLFF.

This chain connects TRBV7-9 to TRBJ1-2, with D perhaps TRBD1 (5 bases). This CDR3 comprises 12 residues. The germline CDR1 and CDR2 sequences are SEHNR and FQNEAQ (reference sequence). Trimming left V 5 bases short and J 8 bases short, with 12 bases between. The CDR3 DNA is TGTGCCAGCAGCCCCGGGGCTCAGGGCTACACCTTC. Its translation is CASSPGAQGYTF.

CDR3 nucleotides: TGCGCCAGCAGCTTCTCGTCGGGACCTGAAGCTTTCTTT. Its protein is CASSFSSGPEAFF. The chain combines TRBV5-1 with TRBJ1-1; TRBD1 might be the D (5 bases). The V gene lost 2 bases and the J gene lost 6 bases, with 11 bases spanning the gap. The germline V gene encodes CDR1 SGHRS and CDR2 YFSETQ. The CDR3 runs to 13 residues.

In DNA, the CDR3 is TGTGCCAGCAGCTCCCTAAATCCAACGGACAGGGGGACTCTCGAGCAGTACTTC. Its protein is CASSSLNPTDRGTLEQYF. This chain uses TRBV7-9 with TRBJ2-7, with 10 bases fitting TRBD1. CDR3 length: 18 amino acids. Germline V gene lookup returns CDR1 SEHNR and CDR2 FQNEAQ (reference sequence). Unmatched junction bases numbered 18, after V lost 4 bases and J lost 6 bases.

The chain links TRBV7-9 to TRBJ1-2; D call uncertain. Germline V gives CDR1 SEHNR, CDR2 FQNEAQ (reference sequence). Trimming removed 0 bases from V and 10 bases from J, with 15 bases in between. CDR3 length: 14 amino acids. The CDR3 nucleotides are TGTGCCAGCAGCTTAGCTCGGGAGCGGGGTTCCTACACCTTC. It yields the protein CASSLARERGSYTF.

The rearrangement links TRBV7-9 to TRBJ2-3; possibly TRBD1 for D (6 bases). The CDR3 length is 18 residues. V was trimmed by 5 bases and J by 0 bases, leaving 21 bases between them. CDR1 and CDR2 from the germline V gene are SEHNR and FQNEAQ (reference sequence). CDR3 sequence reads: CASSGWDTPSTSTDTQYF. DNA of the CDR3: TGTGCCAGCAGCGGCTGGGACACCCCGAGTACAAGCACAGATACGCAGTATTTT.

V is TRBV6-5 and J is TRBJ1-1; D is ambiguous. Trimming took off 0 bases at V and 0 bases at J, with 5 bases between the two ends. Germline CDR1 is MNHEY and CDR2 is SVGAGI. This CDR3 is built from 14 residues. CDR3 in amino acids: CASSYSPVNTEAFF. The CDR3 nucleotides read TGTGCCAGCAGTTACTCGCCGGTGAACACTGAAGCTTTCTTT.

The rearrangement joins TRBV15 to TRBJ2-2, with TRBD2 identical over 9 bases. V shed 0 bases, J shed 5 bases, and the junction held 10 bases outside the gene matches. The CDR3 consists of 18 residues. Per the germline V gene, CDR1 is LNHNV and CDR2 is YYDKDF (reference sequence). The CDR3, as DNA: TGTGCCACCAGCAGAGAGGTCGCGGGAGGGCCGGGAACCGGGGAGCTGTTTTTT. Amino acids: CATSREVAGGPGTGELFF.

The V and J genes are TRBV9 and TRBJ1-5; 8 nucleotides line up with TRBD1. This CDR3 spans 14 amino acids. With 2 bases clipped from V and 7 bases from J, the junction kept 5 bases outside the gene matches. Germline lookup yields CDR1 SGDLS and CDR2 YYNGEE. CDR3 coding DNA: TGTGCCAGCAGCGTCCGGGACAGGAGGCAGCCCCAGCATTTT. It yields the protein CASSVRDRRQPQHF.

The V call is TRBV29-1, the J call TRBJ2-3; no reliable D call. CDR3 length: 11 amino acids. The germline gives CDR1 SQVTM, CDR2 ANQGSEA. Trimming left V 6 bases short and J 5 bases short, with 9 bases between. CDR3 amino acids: CSVYPGDTQYF. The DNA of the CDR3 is TGCAGCGTGTACCCGGGAGATACGCAGTATTTT.

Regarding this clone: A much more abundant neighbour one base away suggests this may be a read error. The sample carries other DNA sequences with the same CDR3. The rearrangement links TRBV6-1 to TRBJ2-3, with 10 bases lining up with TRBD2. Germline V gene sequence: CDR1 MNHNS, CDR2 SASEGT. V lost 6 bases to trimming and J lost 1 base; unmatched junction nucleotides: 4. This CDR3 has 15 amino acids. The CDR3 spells CASRSGLAGTDTQYF. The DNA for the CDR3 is TGTGCCAGCAGATCCGGACTAGCGGGCACAGATACGCAGTATTTT.

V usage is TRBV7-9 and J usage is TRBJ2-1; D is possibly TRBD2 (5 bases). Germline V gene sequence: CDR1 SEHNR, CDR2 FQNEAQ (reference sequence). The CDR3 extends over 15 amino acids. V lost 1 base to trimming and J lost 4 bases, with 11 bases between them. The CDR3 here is CASSLVSGGYNEQFF. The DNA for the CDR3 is TGTGCCAGCAGCTTAGTCAGTGGAGGTTACAATGAGCAGTTCTTC.

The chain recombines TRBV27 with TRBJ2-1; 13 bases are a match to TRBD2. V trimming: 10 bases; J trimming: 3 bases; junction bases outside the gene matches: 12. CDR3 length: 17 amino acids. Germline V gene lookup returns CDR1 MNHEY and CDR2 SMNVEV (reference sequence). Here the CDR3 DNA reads TGTGCCACATATCCCACTAGCGGGAGGGGCTTCTACAATGAGCAGTTCTTC. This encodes CATYPTSGRGFYNEQFF.

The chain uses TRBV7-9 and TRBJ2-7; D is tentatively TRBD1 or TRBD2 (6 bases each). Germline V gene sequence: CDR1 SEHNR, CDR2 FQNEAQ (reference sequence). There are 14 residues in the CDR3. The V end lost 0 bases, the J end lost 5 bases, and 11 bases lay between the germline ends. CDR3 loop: CASSLAHREDEQYF. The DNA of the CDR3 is TGTGCCAGCAGCTTAGCGCACAGGGAGGACGAGCAGTACTTC.

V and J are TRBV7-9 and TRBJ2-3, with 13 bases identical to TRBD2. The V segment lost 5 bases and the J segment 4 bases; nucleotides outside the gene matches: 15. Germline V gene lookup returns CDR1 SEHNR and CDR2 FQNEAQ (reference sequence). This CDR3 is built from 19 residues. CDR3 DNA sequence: TGTGCCAGCAGCGCGACCCTTATGACTAGCGGGAGGTGGGCAGATACGCAGTATTTT. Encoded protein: CASSATLMTSGRWADTQYF.

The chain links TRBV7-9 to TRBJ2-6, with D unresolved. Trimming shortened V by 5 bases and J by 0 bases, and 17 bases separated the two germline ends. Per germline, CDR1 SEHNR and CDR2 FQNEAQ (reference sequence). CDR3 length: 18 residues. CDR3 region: CASSGSRPTTSGANVLTF. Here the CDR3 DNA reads TGTGCCAGCAGCGGGTCACGGCCAACCACCTCTGGGGCCAACGTCCTGACTTTC.

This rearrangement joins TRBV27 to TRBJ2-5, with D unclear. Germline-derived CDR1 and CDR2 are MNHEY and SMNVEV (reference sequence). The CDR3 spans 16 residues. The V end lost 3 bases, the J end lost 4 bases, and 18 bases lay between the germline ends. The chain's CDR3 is CASSFSQPPRLETQYF. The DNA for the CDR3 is TGTGCCAGCAGTTTCTCGCAACCCCCCCGTTTAGAGACCCAGTACTTC.